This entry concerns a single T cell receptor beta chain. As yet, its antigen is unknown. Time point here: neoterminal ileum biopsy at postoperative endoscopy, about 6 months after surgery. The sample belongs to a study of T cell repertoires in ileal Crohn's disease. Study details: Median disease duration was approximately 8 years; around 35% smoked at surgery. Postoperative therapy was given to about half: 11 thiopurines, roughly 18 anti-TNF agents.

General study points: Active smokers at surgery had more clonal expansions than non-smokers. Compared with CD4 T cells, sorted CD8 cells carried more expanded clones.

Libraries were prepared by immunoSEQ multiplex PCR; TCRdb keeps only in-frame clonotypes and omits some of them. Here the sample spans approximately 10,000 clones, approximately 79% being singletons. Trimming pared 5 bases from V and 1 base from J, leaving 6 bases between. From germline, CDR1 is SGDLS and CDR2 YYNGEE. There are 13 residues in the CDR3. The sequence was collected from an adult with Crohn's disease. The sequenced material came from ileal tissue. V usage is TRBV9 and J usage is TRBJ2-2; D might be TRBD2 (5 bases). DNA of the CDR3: TGTGCCAGCAGTCGGGAGAACACCGGGGAGCTGTTTTTT. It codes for CASSRENTGELFF.